Listed below are T cell receptor beta chains from one sample, sequenced in a study of blood T cell repertoires in COVID-19. The repertoire was sequenced with immunoSEQ multiplex PCR; TCRdb's copy has only in-frame clones and lacks some. Seen here are 210,000 or so clones, 85% to 90% observed once, and the top ten hold 2% to 3%. The sample comprised peripheral blood. Receptors originate from a man younger than 45 with COVID-19, enrolled during active disease. Each CDR3 is given with its conserved first and last residue. The order of the fields is J gene, V gene, clone size, D gene, CDR3 protein, CDR3 DNA. A D gene is named only where the DNA matches it firmly. Some rows mark clone size as missing; the rest say once, few, many or name a class of expanded clone.

J gene: TRBJ1-2; V gene: TRBV18; clone size: -; D gene: -; CDR3 protein: CASSPIPNYGYTF; CDR3 DNA: TGTGCCAGCTCACCCATCCCTAACTATGGCTACACCTTC
J gene: TRBJ1-5; V gene: TRBV5-6; clone size: -; D gene: TRBD1; CDR3 protein: CASSLKAGGYQPQHF; CDR3 DNA: TGTGCCAGCAGCTTGAAGGCAGGGGGCTATCAGCCCCAGCATTTT
J gene: TRBJ2-7; V gene: TRBV10-3; clone size: -; D gene: TRBD1; CDR3 protein: CAISGQDSSYEQYF; CDR3 DNA: TGTGCCATCAGCGGACAGGATTCCTCCTACGAGCAGTACTTC
J gene: TRBJ2-7; V gene: TRBV7-7; clone size: -; D gene: -; CDR3 protein: CASSLDRWAYEQYF; CDR3 DNA: TGTGCCAGCAGCCTAGACAGGTGGGCCTACGAGCAGTACTTC
J gene: TRBJ2-5; V gene: TRBV5-1; clone size: few; D gene: TRBD2; CDR3 protein: CASSSGTSGSGETQYF; CDR3 DNA: TGCGCCAGCAGCTCCGGGACTAGCGGGAGCGGTGAGACCCAGTACTTC
J gene: TRBJ2-7; V gene: TRBV7-2; clone size: -; D gene: -; CDR3 protein: CASSSVTGVEQYF; CDR3 DNA: TGTGCCAGCAGCTCCGTGACTGGAGTCGAGCAGTACTTC
J gene: TRBJ2-1; V gene: TRBV7-3; clone size: -; D gene: TRBD2; CDR3 protein: CASSPGTSVNEQFF; CDR3 DNA: TGTGCCAGCAGCCCCGGGACTAGCGTGAATGAGCAGTTCTTC
J gene: TRBJ1-2; V gene: TRBV4-2; clone size: -; D gene: TRBD1; CDR3 protein: CASSQDTGANYGYTF; CDR3 DNA: TGTGCCAGCAGCCAAGATACAGGGGCTAACTATGGCTACACCTTC
J gene: TRBJ2-7; V gene: TRBV18; clone size: -; D gene: TRBD1; CDR3 protein: CASSPAGQGAYEQYF; CDR3 DNA: TGTGCCAGCTCACCAGCCGGACAGGGGGCGTACGAGCAGTACTTC
J gene: TRBJ2-7; V gene: TRBV18; clone size: once; D gene: -; CDR3 protein: CASSPEAGNYEQYF; CDR3 DNA: TGTGCCAGCTCACCAGAGGCGGGCAACTACGAGCAGTACTTC
J gene: TRBJ1-6; V gene: TRBV15; clone size: -; D gene: TRBD1; CDR3 protein: CATSRDRSSYNSPLHF; CDR3 DNA: TGTGCCACCAGCAGGGACAGGAGCTCCTATAATTCACCCCTCCACTTT
J gene: TRBJ1-2; V gene: TRBV7-8; clone size: once; D gene: TRBD1; CDR3 protein: CASSLYRTGPRGYTF; CDR3 DNA: TGTGCCAGCAGCTTATACCGGACAGGGCCTAGAGGCTACACCTTC
J gene: TRBJ2-7; V gene: TRBV3-1/TRBV3-2; clone size: -; D gene: TRBD2; CDR3 protein: CASSQDGVAGSYEQYF; CDR3 DNA: TGTGCCAGCAGCCAAGATGGGGTAGCGGGGAGCTACGAGCAGTACTTC
J gene: TRBJ1-3; V gene: TRBV6-1; clone size: -; D gene: -; CDR3 protein: CASSESLPGNTIYF; CDR3 DNA: TGTGCCAGCAGTGAATCCCTTCCTGGAAACACCATATATTTT